Listed here are 9 T cell receptor beta chains from one sample, sequenced in a study of regulatory T cells in long-lasting Graves disease. Library construction for TCR beta used iRepertoire HTBI primers and Arm-PCR of CDR3 regions. MiXCR was run by TCRdb on the multiplex PCR reads, yielding one entry per CDR3 protein. This repertoire shows about 400,000 distinct CDR3 sequences, under 25% found once; its top ten account for under 25%. Time point defined: persistent/refractory GD, antithyroid drugs over 5 years with positive TRAb. From PBMCs, RNA was extracted and then used to make the TCR library. The specimen was peripheral blood mononuclear cells (PBMCs), collected when the disease was refractory, from a patient treated with antithyroid drugs. The source is a female donor with Graves disease.

The table lists this clonotype with a few counts. The V and J genes are TRBV20-1 and TRBJ1-2; 7 nucleotides match TRBD1. The CDR3 contains 12 residues. V shed 3 bases, J shed 7 bases, and the junction held 5 bases outside the gene matches. Germline CDR1 reads DFQATT; CDR2 reads SNEGSKA (reference sequence). The DNA for the CDR3 is TGCAGTGCTAGTCGACGACAGGGTGGCTACACCTTC. Residues: CSASRRQGGYTF.

V gene TRBV20-1 combines with J gene TRBJ2-2; perhaps TRBD1 as D (6 bases). Trimming stripped 5 bases from V and 6 bases from J, with 7 bases between. The germline V gene has CDR1 DFQATT and CDR2 SNEGSKA (reference sequence). This CDR3 is built from 11 residues. CDR3 in DNA: TGCAGTGCTGAGGGGGCCGGGGAGCTGTTTTTT. This gives the protein CSAEGAGELFF.

This clonotype was observed at least ten times. The chain has TRBV11-2 and TRBJ2-5, with 9 bases fitting TRBD1. V lost 5 bases and J lost 5; bases outside the gene matches: 9. There are 15 residues in the CDR3. Germline CDR1 reads SGHAT; CDR2 reads FQNNGV. The CDR3: CASSRTGGPGETQYF. Here the CDR3 DNA reads TGTGCCAGCAGCAGAACAGGGGGCCCTGGCGAGACCCAGTACTTC.

As concerns this clonotype: This may be a read error: a much more frequent sequence differs by one nucleotide. The rearrangement uses TRBV27 and TRBJ2-7; TRBD2 matches at 7 bases. The germline gives CDR1 MNHEY, CDR2 SMNVEV (reference sequence). V lost 7 bases to trimming and J lost 6 bases; unmatched junction nucleotides: 9. This CDR3 contains 13 residues. CDR3 region: CASTTSRRAEQYF. The DNA of the CDR3 is TGTGCCAGCACGACTAGCAGGAGGGCCGAGCAGTACTTC.

The chain joins TRBV6-1 to TRBJ1-6; 9 bases are a match to TRBD1. J lost 9 bases, V lost 11 bases, and 8 bases had no gene match. The CDR3 is 13 residues long. Germline V CDR1 and CDR2: MNHNS, SASEGT. CDR3 in amino acids: CAAATGGFSPLHF. The DNA for the CDR3 is TGTGCCGCAGCGACAGGGGGTTTTTCACCCCTCCACTTT.

The CDR3 loop reads CASQEAGGSYEQYF. The CDR3 bases are TGCGCCAGCCAGGAGGCGGGAGGATCCTACGAGCAGTACTTC. The genes are TRBV5-1 and TRBJ2-7, with 8 positions matching TRBD2. The junction had 7 bases not matched to a gene; V was cut back by 7 bases and J by 1 base. CDR1 is SGHRS and CDR2 is YFSETQ in the germline V gene. The CDR3 runs 14 residues.

This clonotype has at least ten counts. The chain combines TRBV6-1 with TRBJ2-7; 9 bases map to TRBD1. There are 14 residues in the CDR3. The V gene end was trimmed by 6 bases and the J gene end by 7 bases; junction bases not matched to a gene: 10. Germline-derived CDR1 and CDR2 are MNHNS and SASEGT. This CDR3 is CASRLAGTGWEQYF. The CDR3 coding sequence is TGTGCCAGCAGACTAGCCGGGACAGGGTGGGAGCAGTACTTC.

This clonotype was seen only a few times. The gene calls are TRBV29-1 and TRBJ2-7; possible D gene TRBD1, 6 bases. Germline values: CDR1 SQVTM, CDR2 ANQGSEA. The CDR3 is made up of 14 amino acids. V was clipped by 6 bases and J by 0 bases, with 15 bases between them. CDR3 sequence: CSVTKGDRSYEQYF. The CDR3 DNA reads TGCAGCGTCACCAAGGGGGACCGCTCCTACGAGCAGTACTTC.

This clonotype was observed at least ten times. CDR3 nucleotides: TGTGCCAGCAGCTCCGGGACAGGGGTTAGGAACTCCTATAATTCACCCCTCCACTTT. It codes for CASSSGTGVRNSYNSPLHF. V usage is TRBV28 and J usage is TRBJ1-6; 10 bases are a match to TRBD1. Germline-derived CDR1 and CDR2 are MDHEN and SYDVKM. Losses at the gene ends were 6 bases for V and 0 bases for J; bases not matched to a gene: 11. CDR3 length equals 19 residues.